A selection of T cell receptor beta chains follows, all from one sample in a study of CD8 T cells in ankylosing spondylitis. TCRdb reprocessed the 5' RACE reads with MiXCR, giving one entry per CDR3 protein. The table shows about 240,000 distinct CDR3 sequences, with around 9.2% occurring only once. Sequencing was carried out using blood, either unsorted or a sorted T cell fraction (not recorded which). These receptors all come from a male donor with ankylosing spondylitis or in good health (not recorded which). The CDR3 runs from the conserved cysteine through the conserved F or W. The order of the fields is D gene, clone size, V gene, J gene, CDR3 protein, CDR3 DNA. A D gene is named only where the DNA matches it firmly. A clone size is listed for some rows: how often the clone was seen (once, few, many), or a class if it is expanded.

>NA|many|TRBV5-6|TRBJ1-3
CASRPATDRKTGNTIYF
TGTGCCAGCAGGCCCGCCACGGACAGAAAAACTGGAAACACCATATATTTT
>TRBD2|NA|TRBV27|TRBJ2-7
CASSPLGAPQRGGYEQYF
TGTGCCAGCAGTCCCCTCGGGGCTCCTCAGCGGGGAGGATACGAGCAGTACTTC
>TRBD2|once|TRBV3-1|TRBJ2-7
CATSQADGTSGVAYEQYF
TGTGCCACCTCCCAAGCGGATGGGACTAGCGGGGTCGCCTACGAGCAGTACTTC
>TRBD1|many|TRBV5-1|TRBJ1-1
CASRFDRAEAFF
TGCGCCAGCAGATTCGACAGGGCCGAAGCTTTCTTT
>NA|NA|TRBV20-1|TRBJ1-1
CSAILRGWTEAFF
TGCAGTGCTATCCTCCGGGGGTGGACTGAAGCTTTCTTT
>NA|NA|TRBV7-2|TRBJ1-3
CASSSPRYSGNTIYF
TGTGCCAGCAGCTCCCCGAGATACTCTGGAAACACCATATATTTT
>NA|many|TRBV20-1|TRBJ1-1
CSARTSGLNTEAFF
TGCAGTGCTCGAACATCAGGACTGAACACTGAAGCTTTCTTT
>NA|many|TRBV20-1|TRBJ2-7
CSALPPRESNEQYF
TGCAGTGCTTTACCCCCCCGGGAGAGTAACGAGCAGTACTTC
>NA|many|TRBV15|TRBJ2-1
CATENDRGLYNEQFF
TGTGCCACCGAGAATGACCGGGGCCTCTACAATGAGCAGTTCTTC
>NA|NA|TRBV20-1|TRBJ2-7
CSARGLGMGSSYEQYF
TGCAGTGCTAGGGGATTAGGAATGGGGAGCTCCTACGAGCAGTACTTC
>TRBD1|many|TRBV20-1|TRBJ2-7
CSATHRGFYEQYF
TGCAGTGCTACCCACAGGGGTTTCTATGAGCAGTACTTC
>TRBD1|few|TRBV6-2/TRBV6-3|TRBJ1-1
CASSFRGDPLNTEAFF
TGTGCCAGCAGTTTCAGGGGGGACCCCCTGAACACTGAAGCTTTCTTT
>NA|NA|TRBV6-2/TRBV6-3|TRBJ2-1
CASSYSEGSINEQFF
TGTGCCAGCAGTTACTCCGAAGGTTCTATCAATGAGCAGTTCTTC
>TRBD1|many|TRBV12-3/TRBV12-4|TRBJ1-5
CASSTGTDIYSNQPQHF
TGTGCCAGCAGCACCGGGACAGACATCTATAGCAATCAGCCCCAGCATTTT
>TRBD1|NA|TRBV15|TRBJ1-4
CATSAGTGLNEKLFF
TGTGCCACCAGCGCCGGGACAGGTCTTAATGAAAAACTGTTTTTT
>NA|many|TRBV5-1|TRBJ2-7
CASSLESGTQTYEQYF
TGCGCCAGCAGCTTGGAGTCAGGGACTCAGACCTACGAGCAGTACTTC
>NA|many|TRBV20-1|TRBJ1-2
CSAVGDRGYTF
TGCAGTGCCGTAGGGGATCGAGGCTACACCTTC
>TRBD1|few|TRBV6-1|TRBJ2-6
CASKKGAPSGANVLTF
TGTGCCAGCAAGAAGGGGGCTCCCTCTGGGGCCAACGTCCTGACTTTC
>TRBD2|few|TRBV7-9|TRBJ2-3
CASSSMRGGPADTQYF
TGTGCCAGCAGTTCTATGCGGGGGGGCCCCGCAGATACGCAGTATTTT
>NA|few|TRBV7-8|TRBJ2-7
CASSLARLPSYEQYF
TGTGCCAGCAGCTTAGCGAGACTACCCTCCTACGAGCAGTACTTC
>NA|NA|TRBV7-4|TRBJ2-1
CASSRTRREQFF
TGTGCCAGCAGCAGAACTAGACGTGAGCAGTTCTTC
>NA|many|TRBV29-1|TRBJ2-5
CSVGRGLQQETQYF
TGCAGCGTTGGAAGGGGCCTCCAGCAAGAGACCCAGTACTTC
>TRBD2|few|TRBV18|TRBJ2-2
CASSLRLAGNTGELFF
TGTGCCAGCTCACTACGACTAGCGGGAAACACCGGGGAGCTGTTTTTT
>NA|many|TRBV20-1|TRBJ1-1
CSAREGLGSTEAFF
TGCAGTGCTAGAGAGGGGCTGGGGTCCACTGAAGCTTTCTTT
>TRBD2|many|TRBV4-2|TRBJ2-7
CASSQDHTASGREEQYF
TGTGCCAGCAGCCAAGATCATACGGCTAGCGGGAGGGAGGAGCAGTACTTC
>TRBD2|many|TRBV20-1|TRBJ2-1
CSARDEREGYNEQFF
TGCAGTGCTAGAGATGAGCGGGAGGGCTACAATGAGCAGTTCTTC
>NA|many|TRBV7-2|TRBJ2-5
CASSFLGHDRETQYF
TGTGCCAGCAGCTTCTTAGGGCATGACAGAGAGACCCAGTACTTC
>NA|NA|TRBV5-5|TRBJ1-4
CASSLSHESPKLFF
TGTGCCAGCAGCTTGAGTCACGAATCCCCAAAACTGTTTTTT
>NA|NA|TRBV10-3|TRBJ1-1
CAISEGSTEAFF
TGTGCCATCAGTGAAGGATCCACTGAAGCTTTCTTT
>NA|many|TRBV5-6|TRBJ2-7
CASSLDQDSSYEQYF
TGTGCCAGCAGCTTGGATCAGGACAGCTCCTACGAGCAGTACTTC
>TRBD1|many|TRBV9|TRBJ1-3
CASSVETGVGNTIYF
TGTGCCAGCAGCGTAGAGACAGGGGTCGGAAACACCATATATTTT
>NA|many|TRBV10-2|TRBJ1-6
CASSGGSPLHF
TGCGCCAGCAGTGGGGGTTCACCCCTCCACTTT
>NA|many|TRBV11-1|TRBJ2-7
CASSFRGAYEQYF
TGTGCCAGCAGCTTTAGGGGGGCCTACGAGCAGTACTTC
>NA|many|TRBV5-1|TRBJ1-2
CASSRGREDYGYTF
TGCGCCAGCAGCAGGGGACGGGAAGATTATGGCTACACCTTC
>NA|many|TRBV11-2|TRBJ2-5
CASSLGWDPGTQYF
TGTGCCAGCAGCTTAGGATGGGATCCCGGGACCCAGTACTTC
>NA|many|TRBV3-1|TRBJ2-1
CASSQGVEQFF
TGTGCCAGCAGCCAGGGGGTTGAGCAGTTCTTC
>NA|many|TRBV5-1|TRBJ1-2
CASSLLGQNYGYTF
TGCGCCAGCAGCTTACTAGGACAGAATTATGGCTACACCTTC
>TRBD1|few|TRBV5-1|TRBJ2-1
CASSPAEGQGYNEQFF
TGCGCCAGCAGCCCGGCCGAGGGACAGGGGTACAATGAGCAGTTCTTC
>NA|NA|TRBV5-1|TRBJ1-6
CASSLAGLNSPLHF
TGCGCCAGCAGCTTGGCTGGCTTAAATTCACCCCTCCACTTT
>NA|many|TRBV5-1|TRBJ2-7
CASRLREGYEQYF
TGCGCCAGCAGGCTCAGGGAAGGATACGAGCAGTACTTC
>NA|many|TRBV5-1|TRBJ2-1
CASSLAAEGNEQFF
TGCGCCAGCAGCTTGGCCGCGGAGGGGAATGAGCAGTTCTTC
>NA|few|TRBV30|TRBJ1-4
CAWSVTEMKLFF
TGTGCCTGGAGTGTAACTGAGATGAAACTGTTTTTT
>TRBD1|many|TRBV12-3/TRBV12-4|TRBJ1-4
CASSDRVGEKLFF
TGTGCCAGCAGCGACAGGGTAGGAGAAAAACTGTTTTTT
>NA|many|TRBV6-1|TRBJ1-5
CASSETRQGGKPQHF
TGTGCCAGCAGTGAGACCCGCCAGGGTGGCAAGCCCCAGCATTTT
>NA|few|TRBV7-2|TRBJ1-3
CASSPPGRLGNTIYF
TGTGCCAGCAGCCCCCCCGGGAGATTGGGAAACACCATATATTTT
>TRBD1|many|TRBV20-1|TRBJ1-5
CSARTGDRGQPQHF
TGCAGTGCTCGAACGGGGGACAGGGGCCAGCCCCAGCATTTT
>NA|many|TRBV5-1|TRBJ1-5
CASSLGVAGSNQPQHF
TGCGCCAGCAGCTTGGGGGTCGCCGGCAGCAATCAGCCCCAGCATTTT
>NA|many|TRBV4-1|TRBJ2-3
CASSQEDSADTQYF
TGCGCCAGCAGCCAAGAGGATTCGGCGGATACGCAGTATTTT
>TRBD2|NA|TRBV20-1|TRBJ2-1
CSGTSGREYNEQFF
TGCAGCGGGACTAGCGGGAGGGAATACAATGAGCAGTTCTTC